These 29 T cell receptor beta chains originate from one sample sequenced in a study of cytomegalovirus exposure and HLA in healthy donors. PCR was performed using 60 Vbeta and 13 Jbeta primers. The table came from immunoSEQ multiplex PCR; TCRdb's copy has only in-frame clones and leaves some out. The sample comprises around 71,000 clones, approximately 70% of which are singletons, and around 15% rests with the top ten. The sample consisted of PBMCs. The receptors stem from a male donor in good health and CMV-seropositive.

V is TRBV6-1 and J is TRBJ1-2; possibly TRBD1 for D (5 bases). Germline lookup yields CDR1 MNHNS and CDR2 SASEGT. Deletions cut 3 bases from V and 0 bases from J, with 8 bases between. This CDR3 has 14 residues. The CDR3 here is CASSDADTNYGYTF. Here the CDR3 DNA reads TGTGCCAGCAGTGACGCGGACACTAACTATGGCTACACCTTC.

V usage is TRBV5-1 and J usage is TRBJ2-5, with unresolved D. Germline CDR1 and CDR2: SGHRS and YFSETQ. The germline V and J ends were trimmed by 2 bases and 3 bases, with 5 bases remaining between them. This CDR3 has 12 residues. The CDR3 DNA reads as TGCGCCAGCAGCTTACGGGAAGAGACCCAGTACTTC. It specifies CASSLREETQYF.

This sequence joins TRBV5-1 and TRBJ1-2, with 7 bases aligning to TRBD1. Germline V CDR1 and CDR2: SGHRS, YFSETQ. J was trimmed by 0 bases and V by 4 bases; bases with no gene match: 9. This CDR3 has 16 amino acids. The CDR3 protein is CASSPATGKPNYGYTF. CDR3 coding DNA: TGCGCCAGCAGCCCTGCGACAGGGAAGCCTAACTATGGCTACACCTTC.

The chain couples TRBV5-5 to TRBJ2-1, with D maybe TRBD2 (6 bases). Germline values: CDR1 SGHKS, CDR2 YYEKEE (reference sequence). The CDR3 is 17 residues long. The V gene lost 0 bases and the J gene lost 8 bases, with 21 bases spanning the gap. The CDR3 sequence is CASSLGVAASRPYEQFF. CDR3 in DNA: TGTGCCAGCAGCTTGGGAGTAGCGGCGAGCCGCCCATATGAGCAGTTCTTC.

This clone was counted between two and nine times. This chain joins TRBV5-1 and TRBJ2-2; D is uncertain. The ends were cut back, 6 bases at V and 4 bases at J, with 10 bases in the middle. Germline CDR1 reads SGHRS; CDR2 reads YFSETQ. This CDR3 is 13 amino acids long. The CDR3 here is CASTDSGTGELFF. The CDR3, as DNA: TGCGCCAGCACCGACTCGGGCACCGGGGAGCTGTTTTTT.

The chain has TRBV5-1 and TRBJ2-2; possible D gene TRBD2, 5 bases. Trimming pared 3 bases from V and 6 bases from J, leaving 15 bases between. Germline assignment: CDR1 SGHRS and CDR2 YFSETQ. This CDR3 contains 15 residues. The CDR3 sequence: CASSSSLAGAGELFF. CDR3 DNA sequence: TGCGCCAGCAGCTCTTCCCTGGCCGGGGCCGGGGAGCTGTTTTTT.

V is TRBV21-1 and J is TRBJ2-7; the table's D call TRBD1 went unverified against the DNA. TRBV21-1 corresponds to a pseudogene. This CDR3 has 13 amino acids. CDR3 in DNA: TGTGCCAGCAGCAAAGGGGACACCTACGAGCAGTACTTC. The encoded protein is CASSKGDTYEQYF.

This sequence joins TRBV19 and TRBJ2-3; 8 bases line up with TRBD2. Per the germline V gene, CDR1 is LNHDA and CDR2 is SQIVND (reference sequence). The CDR3 has 13 amino acids. V was pared by 6 bases and J by 6 bases, with 5 bases of the junction left unmatched. The CDR3 region has the DNA TGTGCCAGTAGAGCAAGCGGGAGCGATACGCAGTATTTT. Translated: CASRASGSDTQYF.

V is TRBV6-6 and J is TRBJ1-3; 8 positions agree with TRBD1. The V segment lost 6 bases and the J segment 4 bases; nucleotides outside the gene matches: 8. Germline values: CDR1 MNHNY, CDR2 SVGAGI (reference sequence). There are 15 residues in the CDR3. The CDR3 coding sequence is TGTGCCAGCAGGCCCCCGAGACAGGGGGGAAACACCATATATTTT. It codes for CASRPPRQGGNTIYF.

The chain carries TRBV11-2 and TRBJ2-3; D might be TRBD1 (5 bases). From germline, CDR1 is SGHAT and CDR2 FQNNGV. This CDR3 comprises 13 residues. Trimming stripped 3 bases from V and 3 bases from J, with 7 bases between. The CDR3 loop is CASSLGQTDTQYF. The CDR3, as DNA: TGTGCCAGCAGCTTGGGGCAAACAGATACGCAGTATTTT.

This rearrangement joins TRBV10-1 to TRBJ1-1, with 7 bases fitting TRBD1. Germline values: CDR1 WNHNN, CDR2 SYGVQD (reference sequence). The V segment lost 6 bases and the J segment 3 bases; nucleotides outside the gene matches: 4. The length of the CDR3 is 13 residues. The CDR3 loop is CASRYDRDTEAFF. The CDR3 DNA follows: TGCGCCAGCAGGTATGACAGGGACACTGAAGCTTTCTTT.

In this sample, this clone turned up a few times. The chain combines TRBV7-3 with TRBJ1-1, with D uncertain. This CDR3 region has 14 residues. Trimming stripped 1 base from V and 0 bases from J, with 6 bases between. The germline V gene encodes CDR1 SGHTA and CDR2 FQGTGA. The CDR3 DNA follows: TGTGCCAGCAGCTTAAGTCCTATGAACACTGAAGCTTTCTTT. Amino acids: CASSLSPMNTEAFF.

This chain links TRBV2 with TRBJ2-3; D perhaps matches TRBD2 (5 bases). This CDR3 region has 15 residues. Germline loops: CDR1 SNHLY, CDR2 FYNNEI. V lost 1 base and J 0 bases, leaving 8 bases between the germline ends. CDR3 sequence: CASSEVGLSTDTQYF. The CDR3 coding sequence is TGTGCCAGCAGTGAAGTTGGACTTAGCACAGATACGCAGTATTTT.

The gene calls are TRBV27 and TRBJ2-3; TRBD1 aligns across 8 bases. Germline lookup yields CDR1 MNHEY and CDR2 SMNVEV (reference sequence). Trimming took 6 bases from V and 3 from J; bases not matched to a gene: 5. The CDR3 totals 14 residues. CDR3 loop: CASRPGGATDTQYF. CDR3 nucleotide sequence: TGTGCCAGCAGGCCAGGGGGCGCAACAGATACGCAGTATTTT.

J is TRBJ1-4 and V is TRBV7-9, with D uncertain. The germline gives CDR1 SEHNR, CDR2 FQNEAQ (reference sequence). CDR3 length: 14 amino acids. Trimming removed 5 bases from V and 8 bases from J, with 15 bases in between. The CDR3 DNA is TGTGCCAGCAGCCGAGGTGCGGCTGGGGAAAAACTGTTTTTT. This translates into CASSRGAAGEKLFF.

The V and J genes are TRBV15 and TRBJ1-4; 7 positions match TRBD1. The CDR3 extends over 19 amino acids. V lost 3 bases to trimming and J lost 0 bases; unmatched junction nucleotides: 13. CDR1 is LNHNV and CDR2 is YYDKDF in the germline V gene (reference sequence). DNA of the CDR3: TGTGCCACCAGCAGGGGCAAAAGGGCTCAGGGGGCAACTAATGAAAAACTGTTTTTT. Translation: CATSRGKRAQGATNEKLFF.

This clone came up a few times. The chain combines TRBV6-5 with TRBJ2-1, with D possibly matching TRBD2 (6 bases). V lost 6 bases and J 14 bases, leaving 17 bases between the germline ends. The germline V gene has CDR1 MNHEY and CDR2 SVGAGI. This CDR3 is built from 12 residues. The CDR3, as DNA: TGTGCCAGCAGCCATTCGGGGGACTTGGAGTTCTTC. It is translated as CASSHSGDLEFF.

The rearrangement joins TRBV19 to TRBJ2-1, with D possibly being TRBD2 (6 bases). The CDR3 is 14 residues long. V was pared by 5 bases and J by 9 bases, with 17 bases between. Germline assignment: CDR1 LNHDA and CDR2 SQIVND (reference sequence). CDR3 loop: CASSFDPRESEQFF. CDR3 sequence (DNA): TGTGCCAGTAGTTTCGACCCCCGGGAGTCTGAGCAGTTCTTC.

The chain links TRBV7-2 to TRBJ2-6; D unresolved. CDR3 length: 18 amino acids. CDR1 SGHTA and CDR2 FQGNSA come from the germline V gene. V shed 2 bases and J shed 0 bases, with 14 bases lying between them. The CDR3 loop reads CASSLPPVAFSGANVLTF. The CDR3 nucleotides are TGTGCCAGCAGCTTACCCCCAGTAGCCTTCTCTGGGGCCAACGTCCTGACTTTC.

The gene calls are TRBV27 and TRBJ2-3; D unresolved. CDR3 length: 14 residues. Trimming left V 8 bases short and J 4 bases short, with 16 bases between. From germline, CDR1 is MNHEY and CDR2 SMNVEV (reference sequence). Written as DNA, the CDR3 is TGTGCCAGCTCCCGCACACGGGTAGCAGATACGCAGTATTTT. Amino acids: CASSRTRVADTQYF.

The CDR3 DNA reads TGTGCCAGCAGCTTATTCAATTTGGTCAGTAATGAAAAACTGTTTTTT. Amino acid sequence: CASSLFNLVSNEKLFF. This sequence joins TRBV7-7 and TRBJ1-4, with D unresolved. The CDR3 is made up of 16 amino acids. Looked up from germline, CDR1 is SSHAT and CDR2 is FNYEAQ (reference sequence). Trimming stripped 2 bases from V and 4 bases from J, with 14 bases between.

The chain combines TRBV2 with TRBJ2-5, with TRBD2 matching over 8 bases. The V gene's germline CDR1 is SNHLY and CDR2 FYNNEI. V was pared by 3 bases and J by 5 bases, with 8 bases of the junction left unmatched. The CDR3 consists of 15 residues. The CDR3 nucleotides read TGTGCCAGCAGTGATATGGCGGGAGGTGGGGAGACCCAGTACTTC. Translated: CASSDMAGGGETQYF.

J is TRBJ2-7 and V is TRBV11-2; 12 bases match TRBD2. This CDR3 spans 15 amino acids. The V segment lost 5 bases and the J segment 4 bases; nucleotides outside the gene matches: 6. Germline CDR1 and CDR2: SGHAT and FQNNGV. The CDR3 nucleotides read TGTGCCAGCAGCCGTGGACTAGCGGGACCGTACGAGCAGTACTTC. Amino acids: CASSRGLAGPYEQYF.

This clone was detected only a few times. The V gene is TRBV4-3, the J gene TRBJ2-6; possibly TRBD1 for D (5 bases). Trimming pared 0 bases from V and 1 base from J, leaving 7 bases between. Germline CDR1 is LGHNA and CDR2 is YSLEER. The CDR3 length is 16 residues. This chain's CDR3 is CASSQDQGSGANVLTF. In DNA, the CDR3 is TGCGCCAGCAGCCAAGATCAGGGTTCTGGGGCCAACGTCCTGACTTTC.

This clone was seen a handful of times. This rearrangement joins TRBV30 to TRBJ1-3; no reliable D call. The V gene lost 1 base and the J gene lost 2 bases, with 12 bases spanning the gap. The germline gives CDR1 GTSNPN, CDR2 SVGIG (reference sequence). CDR3 size: 15 residues. The CDR3 DNA sequence: TGTGCCTGGAGTGATTGGAGGCGAGCTGGAAACACCATATATTTT. This codes for CAWSDWRRAGNTIYF.

This clone was seen just once. The chain uses TRBV29-1 and TRBJ1-3; D gene unclear. Trimming stripped 4 bases from V and 0 bases from J, with 4 bases between. Per germline, CDR1 SQVTM and CDR2 ANQGSEA. The CDR3 has 12 residues. CDR3 DNA sequence: TGCAGCGTTGGAGGCTCTGGAAACACCATATATTTT. Protein: CSVGGSGNTIYF.

A few counts support this clone. The chain joins TRBV5-1 to TRBJ2-4, with a possible D match to TRBD2 (5 bases). V gave up 0 bases and J gave up 5 bases, with 9 bases separating them. The CDR3 is 14 residues long. Germline lookup yields CDR1 SGHRS and CDR2 YFSETQ. The CDR3 DNA sequence: TGCGCCAGCAGCTTGGCAACCGGGGAAAACATTCAGTACTTC. Amino acids: CASSLATGENIQYF.

The gene calls are TRBV7-9 and TRBJ2-3; 10 nucleotides line up with TRBD2. The CDR3 consists of 17 residues. Germline V gene data show CDR1 as SEHNR and CDR2 as FQNEAQ (reference sequence). J gave up 3 bases and V 1 base, and 7 bases lay outside the gene matches. The CDR3: CASSLGASGSRTDTQYF. In DNA form, the CDR3 reads TGTGCCAGCAGCTTAGGGGCTAGCGGGAGTAGGACAGATACGCAGTATTTT.

The chain recombines TRBV6-5 with TRBJ1-2; D is possibly TRBD1 (5 bases). Germline V gene lookup returns CDR1 MNHEY and CDR2 SVGAGI. CDR3 length: 16 residues. Trimming stripped 0 bases from V and 1 base from J, with 12 bases between. CDR3 bases: TGTGCCAGCAGTTACTCCTGGGGCATTTTTAACTATGGCTACACCTTC. This sequence encodes CASSYSWGIFNYGYTF.